This TCR beta chain was recorded in a study of tumor-infiltrating lymphocytes in primary liver carcinoma. About the study: Treatment of the patients' primary liver carcinoma consisted of surgical resection. Read depth, roughly 3.5 to 7.13 million productive TCRbeta reads, did not differ significantly between tissues.

Synthesis of TCR beta cDNA was carried out from approximately 500 ng total RNA with a constant-region primer. Three rounds of nested multiplex PCR with slightly modified ARM-PCR produced TCR beta libraries. TCRdb fed the multiplex PCR reads into MiXCR, producing one record per CDR3 protein. The data show approximately 310,000 distinct CDR3 sequences, more than 55% seen once. Details on this clonotype: This may come from a read error, since a much larger clone is one base off.

The blood RNA (from unsorted whole blood) was obtained, and germline DNA was also extracted. No treatment had been given to the patients, who were chronically infected with HBV. In advance of surgery, 3 to 4.5 milliliters of peripheral blood were collected. Sequenced: peripheral blood. The TCR comes from a man aged 40-49 years with primary liver carcinoma and hepatitis B virus infection.

In DNA form, the CDR3 reads TGTGTCAGCACCTCGGACAGGGGTCCCGGCTGGGGAAAACTGTTTTTT. It codes for CVSTSDRGPGWGKLFF. The chain links TRBV12-3 or TRBV12-4 to TRBJ1-4, with TRBD1 matching 9 bases. This CDR3 has 16 residues.